The entry that follows covers one T cell receptor beta chain sequence. The entry originates in a study of siplizumab effects on memory and regulatory T cells. Assays covered roughly 100,000 TCR templates per sample. The method was immunoSEQ multiplex PCR; TCRdb's version includes in-frame clones alone and lacks a portion of them. The repertoire holds about 85,000 clones, with approximately 95% as singletons. The source material was CD8+ T cells sorted from blood. The TCR sequence derives from a human donor in good health.

The CDR3 here is CASSFAGTDLYEQYF. The CDR3, as DNA: TGCGCCAGCAGCTTTGCCGGGACAGACCTTTACGAGCAGTACTTC. The V and J genes are TRBV5-1 and TRBJ2-7; 7 bases are shared with TRBD1. The CDR3 length is 15 residues. Germline loops: CDR1 SGHRS, CDR2 YFSETQ. J was trimmed by 4 bases and V by 2 bases; bases with no gene match: 9.